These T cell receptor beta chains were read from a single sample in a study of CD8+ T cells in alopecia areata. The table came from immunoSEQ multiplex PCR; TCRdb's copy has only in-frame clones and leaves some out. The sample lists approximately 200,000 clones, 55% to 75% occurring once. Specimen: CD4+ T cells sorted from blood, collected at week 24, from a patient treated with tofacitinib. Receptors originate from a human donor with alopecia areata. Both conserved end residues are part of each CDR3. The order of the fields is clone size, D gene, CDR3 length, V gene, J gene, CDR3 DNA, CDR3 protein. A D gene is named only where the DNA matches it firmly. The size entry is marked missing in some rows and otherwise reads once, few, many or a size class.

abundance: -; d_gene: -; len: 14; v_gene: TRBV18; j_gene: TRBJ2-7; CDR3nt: TGTGCCAGCTCACCATACGGGAAGGCATACGAGCAGTACTTC; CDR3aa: CASSPYGKAYEQYF
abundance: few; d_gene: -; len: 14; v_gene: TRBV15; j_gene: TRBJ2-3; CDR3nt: TGTGCCAGCCGCCCCGGGAGAAACACAGATACGCAGTATTTT; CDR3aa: CASRPGRNTDTQYF
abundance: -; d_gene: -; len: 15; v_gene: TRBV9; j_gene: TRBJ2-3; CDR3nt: TGTGCCAGCAGCGCCCGCCGAGCGGACACAGATACGCAGTATTTT; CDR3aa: CASSARRADTDTQYF
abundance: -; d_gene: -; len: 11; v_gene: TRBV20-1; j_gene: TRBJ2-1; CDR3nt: TGCAGTGCTAGCTCAGAGAATGAGCAGTTCTTC; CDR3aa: CSASSENEQFF
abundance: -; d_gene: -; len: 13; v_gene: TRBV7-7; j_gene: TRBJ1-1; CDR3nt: TGTGCCAGCAGCTCGAGCCGGGACACTGAAGCTTTCTTT; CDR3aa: CASSSSRDTEAFF
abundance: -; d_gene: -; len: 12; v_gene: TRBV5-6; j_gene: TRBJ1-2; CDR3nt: TGTGCCAGCAGCTTGAAATGGGATGGCTACACCTTC; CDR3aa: CASSLKWDGYTF
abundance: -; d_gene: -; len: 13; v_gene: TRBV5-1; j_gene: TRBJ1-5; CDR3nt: TGCGCCAGCAGCGCGGACCTTGGCCAGCCCCAGCATTTT; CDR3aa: CASSADLGQPQHF
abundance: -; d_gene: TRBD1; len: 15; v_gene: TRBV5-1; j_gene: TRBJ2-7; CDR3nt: TGCGCCAGCAGAGAGGGGACAGGGTTGACAGGCGAGCAGTACTTC; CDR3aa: CASREGTGLTGEQYF
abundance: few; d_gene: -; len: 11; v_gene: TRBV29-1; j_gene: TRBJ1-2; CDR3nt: TGCAGCGTATACGGGGGACGTGGCTACACCTTC; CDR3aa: CSVYGGRGYTF
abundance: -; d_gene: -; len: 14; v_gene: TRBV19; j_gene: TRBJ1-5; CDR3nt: TGTGCCAGTAGTATAGGGCTCGGCAATCAGCCCCAGCATTTT; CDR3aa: CASSIGLGNQPQHF
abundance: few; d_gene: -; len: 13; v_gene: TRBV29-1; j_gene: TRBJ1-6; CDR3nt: TGCAGCGTGAGGGGGGCGGTCAATTCACCCCTCCACTTT; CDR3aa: CSVRGAVNSPLHF
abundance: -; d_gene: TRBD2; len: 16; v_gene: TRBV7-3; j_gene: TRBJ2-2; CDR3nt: TGTGCCAGCAGCTTGATAGCGGGAGGGCCCACCGGGGAGCTGTTTTTT; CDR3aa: CASSLIAGGPTGELFF
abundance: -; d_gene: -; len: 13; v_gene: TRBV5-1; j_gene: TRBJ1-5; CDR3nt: TGCGCCAGCAGCACGGGGCCCGATCAGCCCCAGCATTTT; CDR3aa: CASSTGPDQPQHF
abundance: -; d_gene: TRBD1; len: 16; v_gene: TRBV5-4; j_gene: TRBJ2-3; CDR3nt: TGTGCCAGCAGCCCCAGACAGGGGGCTTACACAGATACGCAGTATTTT; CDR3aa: CASSPRQGAYTDTQYF
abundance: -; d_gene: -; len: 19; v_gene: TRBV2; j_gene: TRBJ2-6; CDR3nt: TGTGCCAGCAGTGAAGCGTTGGGCGGCTCGAGCTCTGGGGCCAACGTCCTGACTTTC; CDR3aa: CASSEALGGSSSGANVLTF
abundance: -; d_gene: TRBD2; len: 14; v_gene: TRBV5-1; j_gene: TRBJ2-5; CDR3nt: TGCGCCAGCAACCCTAGCGGGGGCAGGGAGACCCAGTACTTC; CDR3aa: CASNPSGGRETQYF
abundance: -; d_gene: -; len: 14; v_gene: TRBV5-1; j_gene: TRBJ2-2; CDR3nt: TGCGCCAGCAGCTTGTGGGCCGACACCGGGGAGCTGTTTTTT; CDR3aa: CASSLWADTGELFF
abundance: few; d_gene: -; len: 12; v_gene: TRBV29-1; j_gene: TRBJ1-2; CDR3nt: TGCAGCGTCGGAAGCGGTTCGGAGGGCTACACCTTC; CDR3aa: CSVGSGSEGYTF
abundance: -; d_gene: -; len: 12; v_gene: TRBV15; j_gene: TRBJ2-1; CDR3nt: TGTGCCACCAGCAGATCTGAGGGAGAGCAGTTCTTC; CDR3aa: CATSRSEGEQFF
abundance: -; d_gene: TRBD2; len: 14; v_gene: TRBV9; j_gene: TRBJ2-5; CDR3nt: TGTGCCAGCAGCGTCAGCGGGAGGGGAGAGACCCAGTACTTC; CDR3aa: CASSVSGRGETQYF
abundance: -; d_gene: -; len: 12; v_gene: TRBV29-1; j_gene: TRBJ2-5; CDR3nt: TGCAGCGTTTTAGTAGGGCAAGAGACCCAGTACTTC; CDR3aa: CSVLVGQETQYF
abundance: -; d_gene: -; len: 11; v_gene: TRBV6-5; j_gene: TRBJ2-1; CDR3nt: TGTGCCAGCAGTTACGATTCTGAGCAGTTCTTC; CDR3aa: CASSYDSEQFF
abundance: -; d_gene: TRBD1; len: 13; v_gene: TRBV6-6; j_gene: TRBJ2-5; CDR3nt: TGTGCCAGCAGTGGGGACAGCCAAGAGACCCAGTACTTC; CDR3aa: CASSGDSQETQYF
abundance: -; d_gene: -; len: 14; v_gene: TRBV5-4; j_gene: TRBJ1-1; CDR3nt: TGTGCCAGCAGCTTGGAAATAGAGAACACTGAAGCTTTCTTT; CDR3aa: CASSLEIENTEAFF